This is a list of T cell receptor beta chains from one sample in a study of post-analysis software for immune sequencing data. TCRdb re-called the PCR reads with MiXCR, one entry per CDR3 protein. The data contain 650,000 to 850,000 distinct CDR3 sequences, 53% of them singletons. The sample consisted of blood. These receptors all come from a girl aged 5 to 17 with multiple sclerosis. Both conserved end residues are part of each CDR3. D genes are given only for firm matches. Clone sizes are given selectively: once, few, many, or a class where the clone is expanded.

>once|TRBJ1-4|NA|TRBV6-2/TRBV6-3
TGTGCCAGCAGCCCAGGGGAGAGTTCGACTAATGAAAAACTGTTTTTT
CASSPGESSTNEKLFF
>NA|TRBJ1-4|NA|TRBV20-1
TGCAGTGCTAGAGAGCCCGGTGGATTATCTAATGAAAAACTGTTTTTT
CSAREPGGLSNEKLFF
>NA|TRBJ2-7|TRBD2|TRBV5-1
TGCGCCAGCAGCCGCGGGAGAAGCCTTGTCGGGGGCGAGCAGTACTTC
CASSRGRSLVGGEQYF
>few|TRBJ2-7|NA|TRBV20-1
TGCAGTGCTAGCCAGGGGAAGGAGCAGTACTTC
CSASQGKEQYF
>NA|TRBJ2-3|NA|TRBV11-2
TGTGCCAGCAGCTTGAAGATCTGGCAAGCCATCGCCACAGATACGCAGTATTTT
CASSLKIWQAIATDTQYF
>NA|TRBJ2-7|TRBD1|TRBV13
TGTGCCAGCAGCGGTCCCCGGGACAGCCTCTACGAGCAGTACTTC
CASSGPRDSLYEQYF
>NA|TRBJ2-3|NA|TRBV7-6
TGTGCCAGCAGCTTAGCGGCTTTGGGGAGGCAAGATACGCAGTATTTT
CASSLAALGRQDTQYF
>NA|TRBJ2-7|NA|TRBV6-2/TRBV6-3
TGTGCCAGCAGCCGAACTCTCTTCGAGCAGTACTTC
CASSRTLFEQYF
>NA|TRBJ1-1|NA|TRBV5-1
TGCGCCAGCAGCTTGGTACAGTCGGTACGCGGTACTGAAGCTTTCTTT
CASSLVQSVRGTEAFF
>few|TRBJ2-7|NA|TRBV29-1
TGCAGCGTTGGTGGCAGCTCAACCTACGAGCAGTACTTC
CSVGGSSTYEQYF
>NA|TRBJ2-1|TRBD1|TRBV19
TGTGCCACAAACCCCGGGACAGGGGGATCAGGTGAGCAGTTCTTC
CATNPGTGGSGEQFF
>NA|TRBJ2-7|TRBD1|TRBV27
TGTGCCAGCAGGCCGGACAGGGGGCAAACGTACCCCTACGAGCAGTACTTC
CASRPDRGQTYPYEQYF
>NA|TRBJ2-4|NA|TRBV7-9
TGTGCCAGCAGCATGGCCCTAAAAAGTCACATTCAGTACTTC
CASSMALKSHIQYF
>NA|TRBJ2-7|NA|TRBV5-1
TGCGTCAGCAGCTTGCAAGGGACCTACGAGCAGTACTTC
CVSSLQGTYEQYF
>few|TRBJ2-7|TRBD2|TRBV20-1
TGCAGTGCTGAAGGACTAGCGGGAGGGTACGAGCAGTACTTC
CSAEGLAGGYEQYF
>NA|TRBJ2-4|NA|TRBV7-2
TGTGCCAGCAGCTTTTCTGGGGGAGGGGGCAAAAACATTCAGTACTTC
CASSFSGGGGKNIQYF
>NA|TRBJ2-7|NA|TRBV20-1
TGCAGTGCGGTACGACTGTCCCCCTCCTACGAGCAGTACTTC
CSAVRLSPSYEQYF
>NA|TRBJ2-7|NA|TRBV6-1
TGTGCCAGCAACATCGACACGATCTACGAGCAGTACTTC
CASNIDTIYEQYF
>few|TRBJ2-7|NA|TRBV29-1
TGCAGCGTTGTTTTATCCGGGTTTATCTACGAGCAGTACTTC
CSVVLSGFIYEQYF
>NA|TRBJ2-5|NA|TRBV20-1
TGCAGTGCTAGAGATCAGTCGGGACGGGAGACCCGGACCCAGTACTTC
CSARDQSGRETRTQYF
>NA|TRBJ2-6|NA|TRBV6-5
TGTGCCAGCAGTACATTCTCTGGGGCCAACGTCCTGACTTTC
CASSTFSGANVLTF
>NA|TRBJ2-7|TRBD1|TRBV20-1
TGCAGTGCTCCGCGCCCGGGACAGGGCTTCGAGCAGTACTTC
CSAPRPGQGFEQYF
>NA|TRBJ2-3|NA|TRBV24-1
TGTGCCACCAGTGACCCCTCCAGGTATACGCAGTATTTT
CATSDPSRYTQYF
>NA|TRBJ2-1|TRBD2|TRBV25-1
TGTGCCAGCAGTGGACCCCAGGGACTAGCGCCTTACAATGAGCAGTTCTTC
CASSGPQGLAPYNEQFF
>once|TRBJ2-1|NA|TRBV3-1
TGTGCCAGCAGCCAAGAACTGTGGGAGGCGTACAATGAGCAGTTCTTC
CASSQELWEAYNEQFF
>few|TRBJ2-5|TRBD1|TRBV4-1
TGCGCCAGCAGCCAAGATTTCGCGACAGGGGGGGTTCGGGAGACCCAGTACTTC
CASSQDFATGGVRETQYF
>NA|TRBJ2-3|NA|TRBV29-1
TGCAGCGTTGAAGGGGTCCACACAGATACGCAGTATTTT
CSVEGVHTDTQYF
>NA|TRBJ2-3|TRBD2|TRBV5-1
TGCGCCAGCAGCCCTCCCGGGGGGAACACAGATACGCAGTATTTT
CASSPPGGNTDTQYF
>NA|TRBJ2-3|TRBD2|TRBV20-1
TGCAGTGCTAGAGATCCTCGGGAGGGTTGGACAGATACGCAGTATTTT
CSARDPREGWTDTQYF
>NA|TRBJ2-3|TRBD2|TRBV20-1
TGCAGTGCTAGAGATGGGCGGGAGGGGAATACGCAGTATTTT
CSARDGREGNTQYF
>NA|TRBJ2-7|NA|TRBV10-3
TGTGCCATCTCCTCCAGGGTGGACTACGAGCAGTACTTC
CAISSRVDYEQYF
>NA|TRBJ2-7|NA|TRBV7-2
TGTGCCAGCGGCCGGGACCCCGCGGGGGAGCAGTACTTC
CASGRDPAGEQYF
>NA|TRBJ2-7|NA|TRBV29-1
TGCAGCGCCGAAATACCACCGGGGACCTACGAGCAGTACTTC
CSAEIPPGTYEQYF
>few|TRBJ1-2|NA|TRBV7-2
TGTGCCAGCACCGATACCGGGGAATATCCCAACTATGGCTACACCTTC
CASTDTGEYPNYGYTF
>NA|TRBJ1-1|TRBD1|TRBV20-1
TGCAGTGCCAACCTTAACAGGGGGACTGAAGCTTTCTTT
CSANLNRGTEAFF
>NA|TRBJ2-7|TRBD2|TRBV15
TGTGCCACCAGCAGAACGCCGGGACTAGCGGCCTACGAGCAGTACTTC
CATSRTPGLAAYEQYF
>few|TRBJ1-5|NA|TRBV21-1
TGTGCCAGCAATAATGTGTGGCAGTCTAGCAATCAGCCCCAGCATTTT
CASNNVWQSSNQPQHF
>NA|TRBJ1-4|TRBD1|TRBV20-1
TGCAGTGCCAGACCGGGACAGGGCACTGCAAAACTGTTTTTT
CSARPGQGTAKLFF
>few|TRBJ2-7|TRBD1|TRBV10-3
TGTGCCATCGCGCCGGACAGGGGGAACTACGAGCAGTACTTC
CAIAPDRGNYEQYF
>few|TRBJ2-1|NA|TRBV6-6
TGTGCCAGCAGTCGAGGCGGGGAGGATGAGCAGTTCTTC
CASSRGGEDEQFF
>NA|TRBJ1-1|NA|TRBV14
TGTGCCAGCAGCCTACAGACCGCCCGTATCCCTGAAGCTTTCTTT
CASSLQTARIPEAFF
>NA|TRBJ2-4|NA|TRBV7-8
TGTGCCAGCAGCCGTGAGGCAGGGCATGACATTCAGTACTTC
CASSREAGHDIQYF
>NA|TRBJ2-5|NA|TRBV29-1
TGCAGCGTTGAAGATCGTACGCTCTGGGTAGGGGGGCAAGAGACCCAGTACTTC
CSVEDRTLWVGGQETQYF
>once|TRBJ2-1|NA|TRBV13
TGTGCCAGCAGCTCTCAGGGCCAGGAGCAGTTCTTC
CASSSQGQEQFF
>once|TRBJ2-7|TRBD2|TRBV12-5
TGTGCTAGTGGTTTGGTACCTTCCGTTAGCGGGCACTCCTACGAGCAGTACTTC
CASGLVPSVSGHSYEQYF
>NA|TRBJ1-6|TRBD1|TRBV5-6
TGTGCCAGCAGCCCAGACAGGGTTTCACCCCTCCACTTT
CASSPDRVSPLHF
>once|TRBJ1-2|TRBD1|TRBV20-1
TGCAGTGCTAGAGCTCTGGGACAGGCTAACTATGGCTACACCTTC
CSARALGQANYGYTF
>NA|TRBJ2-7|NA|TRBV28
TGTGCCAGCAGTCCCCCGAGGACCACAGCCCTATACGAGCAGTACTTC
CASSPPRTTALYEQYF
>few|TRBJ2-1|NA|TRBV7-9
TGTGCCAGCAGCTTAGGTGGTCACTTCGAGTTCTTC
CASSLGGHFEFF
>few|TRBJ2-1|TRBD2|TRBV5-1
TGCGCCAGCAGCTTGAAACTAGCGTCCAATGAGCAGTTCTTC
CASSLKLASNEQFF
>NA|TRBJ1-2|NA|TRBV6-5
TGTGCCAGCAGCGGAGGCCAGGGAGGCGGTGGCTACACCTTC
CASSGGQGGGGYTF
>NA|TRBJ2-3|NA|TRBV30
TGTGCCTGGAGTGTATCTCTAGGTGGATGGTCAGATACGCAGTATTTT
CAWSVSLGGWSDTQYF
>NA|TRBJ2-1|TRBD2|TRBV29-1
TGCAGCGTTGCCGACCTCGGACTAGCGGGAGAGTTCTTC
CSVADLGLAGEFF
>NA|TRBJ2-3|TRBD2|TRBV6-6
TGTGCCAGCAGTTACTCTAGCGGGAGGATCACAGATACGCAGTATTTT
CASSYSSGRITDTQYF
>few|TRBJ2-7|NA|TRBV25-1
TGTGCCAGCAGTGAATACGGGACAAACCCCTACGAGCAGTACTTC
CASSEYGTNPYEQYF
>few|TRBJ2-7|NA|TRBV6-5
TGTGCCAGCAGTTACGGTCTGGGATTCTTCTACGAGCAGTACTTC
CASSYGLGFFYEQYF